This section outlines one TCR beta chain sequence together with its context. The data were produced by immunoSEQ multiplex PCR, yet TCRdb's version contains in-frame clones alone and is incomplete. The sample holds fewer than 55,000 clones; roughly four fifths are singletons and the top ten take approximately 1.6%. This sample is part of a study of OX40 agonist ivuxolimab in advanced cancers. At the level of the study: Every 2 weeks, patients received ivuxolimab intravenously, dosed at 0.01 to 10 mg/kg.

Germline-derived CDR1 and CDR2 are SGHRS and YFSETQ. The length of the CDR3 is 15 residues. V lost 0 bases and J lost 4; bases outside the gene matches: 1. The sequenced sample was CD4+ or CD8+ T cells sorted from blood, obtained in a trial of the OX40 agonist ivuxolimab. This TCR derives from an adult with an advanced solid tumor such as melanoma, head and neck, liver or kidney cancer. This chain joins TRBV5-1 and TRBJ2-1, with TRBD2 identical over 10 bases. The CDR3 DNA reads as TGCGCCAGCAGCTTGGCTAGCGGGGGTTACAATGAGCAGTTCTTC. This translates into CASSLASGGYNEQFF.